This T cell receptor (beta chain) was obtained from a study of T-cell reconstitution after alpha-beta-depleted transplantation in children. Preparation of the TCRbeta library was carried out with unique molecular identifiers. TCRdb re-called the PCR reads through MiXCR, storing one row per CDR3 protein. The profile shows nearly 550,000 distinct CDR3 sequences, 15% to 20% of them singletons. Germline CDR1 is SEHNR and CDR2 is FQNEAQ (reference sequence). The CDR3 loop spans 15 amino acids. V shed 5 bases, J shed 4 bases, and the junction held 8 bases outside the gene matches. The clonotype comes from a human donor who donated a stem cell graft to a child with acute lymphoblastic leukemia. The rearrangement uses TRBV7-9 and TRBJ2-5; 9 bases are a match to TRBD2. The sequencing here drew on PBMCs from the stem cell graft donor, taken from the stem cell graft. In nucleotides, the CDR3 is TGTGCCAGCAGCCCCCCCGGGACTAGCAGAGAGACCCAGTACTTC. Amino acid sequence: CASSPPGTSRETQYF.